This T cell receptor (beta chain) emerged from a study of CD8 T cells in Susac syndrome (dated 2019 in TCRdb). Background for the entire study: The study used repertoire sequencing to test whether antigen drove CD8+ T cell activation and differentiation in Susac syndrome.

In regard to this clonotype: Its antigen target is currently unknown. One base away there is no much larger clone; base qualities are not given.

Peripheral blood CD8+ and CD4+ T cells from healthy donors, Susac syndrome patients and multiple sclerosis patients were profiled by high-throughput TCR beta sequencing. The multiple sclerosis controls were treatment-naive patients who had stable or active relapsing-remitting disease and met the revised McDonald criteria. CD8+ TEMRA cells were enriched by FACS, while bulk CD8+ and CD4+ T cells were purified by magnetic negative isolation. Blood was collected in EDTA tubes and processed within 24 hours, with PBMCs isolated through density gradient centrifugation. PBMCs intended for TCR sequencing were cryopreserved in liquid nitrogen and were subsequently thawed in a 37 degrees C water bath. The sorted or isolated CD4+, CD8+ and CD8+ TEMRA cells reached a purity of at least 90%. RNA was extracted using the RNeasy kit, and roughly 0.5 to 1 microgram was reverse transcribed with random hexamers. The immunoSEQ multiplex PCR assay, which covers 54 Vbeta and 13 Jbeta segments, was used to amplify TCR beta CDR3 regions. PCR amplification bias was corrected by using a synthetic template baseline for primer optimization and computational correction. The study's processing was this. Reads were annotated to V, D and J genes according to IMGT and were analyzed with immunoSEQ Analyzer, with only productive sequences retained. Clonality was calculated as one minus the Shannon entropy normalized by log2 of the number of productive unique sequences. For each patient and control, public and private clones were evaluated among the 100 most prevalent clones. Clones were defined as Susac-specific if absent from the healthy and MS cohorts, from some 1,000 published viral clones and from other ImmuneACCESS disease sequences. Through fastp at Q25 and MiXCR, TCRdb rebuilt clones from the public reads, retaining in-frame beta chains. Merged by CDR3 protein, the rows form single entries marked with the most common genes and DNA. The V and J calls and clone size are TCRdb's, not the authors'. The sample table contains about 210,000 distinct CDR3 sequences; only one count was recorded for roughly 96% of them. Of the sample, roughly 0.09% falls within the top ten clones.

Summary of the overall study and its limitations: The TCR sequencing and HLA analysis was acknowledged to have included a relatively small number of individuals.

From its cysteine to its phenylalanine, the CDR3 spans 12 amino acids. The kept DNA is CDR3 alone, 36 bases in frame from the first base. In the germline V gene, CDR1 corresponds to SGHVS and CDR2 to FNYEAQ. The trim is 5 bases for V and 10 bases for J, with a gap of 15 bases between the germline ends. This receptor was obtained from a human donor with multiple sclerosis. The rearranged segments are TRBV7-6 and TRBJ2-7; TRBD1 is perhaps the D gene, given 6 matching bases. The sequencing sample was made of CD4+ T cells from PBMCs. The DNA sequence is given as TGTGCCAGCAGCCCTCCTCAGGGGCAACAGTACTTC. This codes for CASSPPQGQQYF.